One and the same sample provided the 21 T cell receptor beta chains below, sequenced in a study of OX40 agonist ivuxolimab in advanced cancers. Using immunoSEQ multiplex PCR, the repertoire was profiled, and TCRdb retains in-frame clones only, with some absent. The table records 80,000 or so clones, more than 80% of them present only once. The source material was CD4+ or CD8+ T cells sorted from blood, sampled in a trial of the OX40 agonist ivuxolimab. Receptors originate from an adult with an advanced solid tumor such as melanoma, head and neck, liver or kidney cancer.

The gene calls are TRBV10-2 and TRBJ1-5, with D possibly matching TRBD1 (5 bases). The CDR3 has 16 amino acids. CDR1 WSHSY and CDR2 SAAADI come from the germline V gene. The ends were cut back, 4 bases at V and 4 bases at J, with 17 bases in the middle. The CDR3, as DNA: TGCGCCAGCAGTGGGGGGGGTCCTGATGGGAATCAGCCCCAGCATTTT. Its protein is CASSGGGPDGNQPQHF.

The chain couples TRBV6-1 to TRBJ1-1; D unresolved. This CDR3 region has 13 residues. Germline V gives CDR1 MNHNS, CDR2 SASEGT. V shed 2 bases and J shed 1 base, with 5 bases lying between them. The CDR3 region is CASSERPNTEAFF. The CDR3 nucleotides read TGTGCCAGCAGTGAACGTCCGAACACTGAAGCTTTCTTT.

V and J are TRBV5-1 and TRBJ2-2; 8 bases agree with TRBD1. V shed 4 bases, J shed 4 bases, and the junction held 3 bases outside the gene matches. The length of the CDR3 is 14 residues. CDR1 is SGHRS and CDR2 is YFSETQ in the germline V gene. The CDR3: CASSRDRGTGELFF. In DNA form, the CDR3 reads TGCGCCAGCAGCAGAGACAGGGGCACCGGGGAGCTGTTTTTT.

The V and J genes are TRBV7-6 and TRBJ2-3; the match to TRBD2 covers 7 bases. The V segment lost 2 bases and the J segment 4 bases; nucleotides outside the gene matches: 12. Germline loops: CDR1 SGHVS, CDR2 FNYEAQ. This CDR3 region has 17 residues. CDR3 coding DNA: TGTGCCAGCAGCTTACTGCGTGGCGGGGGTATCGCAGATACGCAGTATTTT. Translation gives CASSLLRGGGIADTQYF.

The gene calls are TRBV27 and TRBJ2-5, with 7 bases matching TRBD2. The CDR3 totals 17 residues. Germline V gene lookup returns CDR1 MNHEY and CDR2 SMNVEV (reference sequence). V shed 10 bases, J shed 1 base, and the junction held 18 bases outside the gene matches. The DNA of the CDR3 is TGTGCCACCGGACCCGCCGGGCTAGCGGAACCCCAAGAGACCCAGTACTTC. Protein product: CATGPAGLAEPQETQYF.

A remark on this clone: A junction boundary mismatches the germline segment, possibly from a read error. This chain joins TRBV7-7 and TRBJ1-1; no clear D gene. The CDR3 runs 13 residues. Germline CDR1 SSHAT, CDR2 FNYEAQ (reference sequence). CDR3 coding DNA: TGTGCTAGCAGCCCCTTTGGAGGGACTGAAGCTTTCTTT. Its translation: CASSPFGGTEAFF. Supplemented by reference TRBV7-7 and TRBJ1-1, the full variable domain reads GAGVSQSPRYKVTKRGQDVTLRCDPISSHATLYWYQQALGQGPEFLTYFNYEAQPDKSGLPSDRFSAERPEGSISTLTIQRTEQRDSAMYRCASSPFGGTEAFFGQGTRLTVV.

CDR3 region: CASSRRTGGRGDAQETQYF. The CDR3 DNA is TGTGCCAGTAGTAGACGGACAGGGGGAAGGGGGGACGCCCAAGAGACCCAGTACTTC. This chain connects TRBV19 to TRBJ2-5, with 10 bases aligning to TRBD1. The CDR3 is 19 residues long. Trimming removed 4 bases from V and 1 base from J; junction bases left unmatched: 15. Germline V lookup: CDR1 LNHDA, CDR2 SQIVND (reference sequence). Based on the CDR3 plus reference TRBV19 and TRBJ2-5, the full variable domain is DGGITQSPKYLFRKEGQNVTLSCEQNLNHDAMYWYRQDPGQGLRLIYYSQIVNDFQKGDIAEGYSVSREKKESFPLTVTSAQKNPTAFYLCASSRRTGGRGDAQETQYFGPGTRLLVL.

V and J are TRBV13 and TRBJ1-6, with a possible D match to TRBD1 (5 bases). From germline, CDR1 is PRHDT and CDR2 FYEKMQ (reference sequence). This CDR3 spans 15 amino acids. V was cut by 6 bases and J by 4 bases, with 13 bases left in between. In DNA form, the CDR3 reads TGTGCCAGCAGGTTTGGCGGGGGTTATAATTCACCCCTCCACTTT. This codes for CASRFGGGYNSPLHF.

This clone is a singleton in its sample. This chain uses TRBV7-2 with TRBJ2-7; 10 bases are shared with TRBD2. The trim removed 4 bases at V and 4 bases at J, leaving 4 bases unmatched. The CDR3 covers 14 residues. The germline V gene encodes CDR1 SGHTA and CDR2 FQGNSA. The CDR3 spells CASSSGLAVYEQYF. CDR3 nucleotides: TGTGCCAGCAGCTCCGGACTAGCGGTTTACGAGCAGTACTTC.

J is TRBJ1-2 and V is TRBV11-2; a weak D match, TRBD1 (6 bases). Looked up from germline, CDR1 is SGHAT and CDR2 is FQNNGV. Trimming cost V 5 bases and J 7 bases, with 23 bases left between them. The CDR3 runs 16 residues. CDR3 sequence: CASSRTPRGRRGGYTF. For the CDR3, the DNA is TGTGCCAGCAGCCGAACCCCCAGGGGCCGAAGGGGTGGCTACACCTTC.

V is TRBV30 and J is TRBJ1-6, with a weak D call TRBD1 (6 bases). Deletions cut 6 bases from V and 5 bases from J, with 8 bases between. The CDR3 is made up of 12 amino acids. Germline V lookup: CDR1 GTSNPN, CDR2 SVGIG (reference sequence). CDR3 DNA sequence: TGTGCCTGCAGGGGTAATAATTCACCCCTCCACTTT. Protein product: CACRGNNSPLHF.

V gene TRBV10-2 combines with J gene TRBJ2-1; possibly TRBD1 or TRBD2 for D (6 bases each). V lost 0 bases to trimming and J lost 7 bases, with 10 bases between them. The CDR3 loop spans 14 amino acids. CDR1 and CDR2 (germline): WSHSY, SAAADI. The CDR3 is CASSESRGPNEQFF. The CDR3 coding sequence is TGCGCCAGCAGTGAGTCCCGGGGGCCGAATGAGCAGTTCTTC.

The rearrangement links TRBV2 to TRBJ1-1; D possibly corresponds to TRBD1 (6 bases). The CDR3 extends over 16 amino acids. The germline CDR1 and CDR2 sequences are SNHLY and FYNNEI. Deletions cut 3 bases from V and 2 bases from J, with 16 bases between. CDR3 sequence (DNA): TGTGCCAGCAGTGAGGGATTGAGGGGGGGAAACACTGAAGCTTTCTTT. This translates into CASSEGLRGGNTEAFF.

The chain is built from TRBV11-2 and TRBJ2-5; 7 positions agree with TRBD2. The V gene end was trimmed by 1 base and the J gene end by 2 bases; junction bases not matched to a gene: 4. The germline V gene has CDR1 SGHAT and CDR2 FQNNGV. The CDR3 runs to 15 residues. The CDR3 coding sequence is TGTGCCAGCAGCTTAGGGCTAGCGGCGCAAGAGACCCAGTACTTC. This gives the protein CASSLGLAAQETQYF. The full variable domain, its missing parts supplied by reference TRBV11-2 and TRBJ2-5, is EAGVAQSPRYKIIEKRQSVAFWCNPISGHATLYWYQQILGQGPKLLIQFQNNGVVDDSQLPKDRFSAERLKGVDSTLKIQPAKLEDSAVYLCASSLGLAAQETQYFGPGTRLLVL.

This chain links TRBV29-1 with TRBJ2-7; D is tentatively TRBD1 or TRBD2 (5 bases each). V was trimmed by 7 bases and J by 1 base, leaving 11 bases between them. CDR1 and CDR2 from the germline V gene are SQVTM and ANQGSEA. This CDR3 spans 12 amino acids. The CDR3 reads CSGRDGSYEQYF. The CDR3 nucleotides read TGCAGCGGCCGGGACGGATCCTACGAGCAGTACTTC.

Here the CDR3 reads CASSPDRVPYEQYF. CDR3 nucleotide sequence: TGCGCCAGCAGCCCGGACAGGGTACCCTACGAGCAGTACTTC. This chain links TRBV5-1 with TRBJ2-7; 8 bases align to TRBD1. This CDR3 is built from 14 residues. Germline CDR1 is SGHRS and CDR2 is YFSETQ. V trimming: 4 bases; J trimming: 2 bases; junction bases outside the gene matches: 5.

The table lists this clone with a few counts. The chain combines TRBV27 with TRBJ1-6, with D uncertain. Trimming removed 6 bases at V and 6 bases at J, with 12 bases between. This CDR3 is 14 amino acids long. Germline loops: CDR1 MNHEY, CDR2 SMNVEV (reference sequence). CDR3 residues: CASSQSVFNSPLHF. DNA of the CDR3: TGTGCCAGCAGCCAGAGTGTCTTTAATTCACCCCTCCACTTT.

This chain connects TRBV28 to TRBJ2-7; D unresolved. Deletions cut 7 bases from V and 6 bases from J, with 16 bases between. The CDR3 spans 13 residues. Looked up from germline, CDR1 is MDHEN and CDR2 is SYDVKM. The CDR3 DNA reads TGTGCCAGCACCCCACGTTCGGTAATCGAGCAGTACTTC. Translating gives CASTPRSVIEQYF.

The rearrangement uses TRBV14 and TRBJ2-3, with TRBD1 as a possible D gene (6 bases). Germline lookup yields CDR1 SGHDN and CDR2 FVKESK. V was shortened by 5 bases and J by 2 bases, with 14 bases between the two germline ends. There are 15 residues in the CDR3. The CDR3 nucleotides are TGTGCCAGCAGCTCCTGGACAGTAGACACAGATACGCAGTATTTT. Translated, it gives CASSSWTVDTDTQYF.

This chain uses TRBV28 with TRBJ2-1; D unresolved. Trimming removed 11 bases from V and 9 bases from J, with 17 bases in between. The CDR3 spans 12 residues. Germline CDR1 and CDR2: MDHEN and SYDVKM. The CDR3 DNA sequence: TGTGCCTCACAGTCCCCCCTTCTTGAGCAGTTCTTC. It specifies CASQSPLLEQFF.

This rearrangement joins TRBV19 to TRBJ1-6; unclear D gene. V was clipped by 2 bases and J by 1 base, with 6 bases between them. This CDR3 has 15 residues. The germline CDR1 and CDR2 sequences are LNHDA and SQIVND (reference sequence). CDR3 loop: CASSISPSYNSPLHF. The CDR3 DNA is TGTGCCAGTAGTATAAGCCCATCCTATAATTCACCCCTCCACTTT.